This T cell receptor (beta chain) was profiled in a study of cytomegalovirus exposure and HLA in healthy donors. Overall study results and limits: The likely origin of a cluster of highly shared sequence variants was a sequencing artifact. Common viral pathogens seemed to be connected with several of the most significant clusters, according to a later analysis. TCR sequences were mostly rare, though some public TCRs occurred in many donors. There were around 160 TCR beta chains listed as cytomegalovirus-associated.

V lost 1 base and J lost 8, with 17 bases in between. The CDR3 is 15 residues long. Germline V gene data show CDR1 as SGHTA and CDR2 as FQGNSA. With respect to this clone: Its target is unknown.

Researchers ran the PCR with 60 Vbeta and 13 Jbeta primers. TCRdb keeps only in-frame clones here, not all; method: immunoSEQ multiplex PCR. The sample consists of fewer than 120,000 clones, 80% to 85% of them appearing once. V is TRBV7-2 and J is TRBJ1-2; tentative D call: TRBD1 (6 bases). The sample comprised PBMCs. The clonotype originates from an older woman in good health and CMV-seropositive. Written as DNA, the CDR3 is TGTGCCAGCAGCTTAGTTGGGGGCCCCAAATTCGGCTACACCTTC. The encoded protein is CASSLVGGPKFGYTF. Variable domain in full (rest from reference TRBV7-2 and TRBJ1-2): GAGVSQSPSNKVTEKGKDVELRCDPISGHTALYWYRQSLGQGLEFLIYFQGNSAPDKSGLPSDRFSAERTGGSVSTLTIQRTQQEDSAVYLCASSLVGGPKFGYTFGSGTRLTVV.